A single sample is the source of the 21 T cell receptor beta chains below, sequenced in a study of cytomegalovirus exposure and HLA in healthy donors. It was with 60 Vbeta and 13 Jbeta primers that the PCR ran. The data were produced by immunoSEQ multiplex PCR, yet TCRdb's version contains in-frame clones alone and is incomplete. Among 60,000 to 85,000 clones listed, roughly 70% were seen once. Sequenced material: PBMCs. Receptor source: a man aged 55 to 70 in good health and CMV-seropositive.

V usage is TRBV30 and J usage is TRBJ1-5; D remains unclear. CDR3 size: 14 residues. Germline V gene data show CDR1 as GTSNPN and CDR2 as SVGIG (reference sequence). Between the trimmed V and J ends, which lost 4 bases and 0 bases, there was a span of 10 bases. This chain's CDR3 is CAWTGSNSNQPQHF. The CDR3 DNA follows: TGTGCCTGGACGGGGTCTAATAGCAATCAGCCCCAGCATTTT.

This clone occurred once. This chain uses TRBV10-3 with TRBJ2-7; 8 nucleotides line up with TRBD2. With 6 bases clipped from V and 6 bases from J, the junction kept 7 bases outside the gene matches. Germline CDR1 ENHRY, CDR2 SYGVKD. The CDR3 is 13 amino acids. CDR3 sequence: CAISLGGATEQYF. For the CDR3, the DNA is TGTGCCATCAGCCTCGGGGGGGCGACCGAGCAGTACTTC.

The chain couples TRBV10-3 to TRBJ2-7; 8 bases are shared with TRBD2. Germline assignment: CDR1 ENHRY and CDR2 SYGVKD. After removal of 1 base from V and 5 bases from J, the junction contained 4 bases not matched to a gene. CDR3 size: 14 residues. CDR3 residues: CAISEFSGVNEQYF. CDR3 DNA sequence: TGTGCCATCAGTGAGTTTAGCGGGGTGAACGAGCAGTACTTC.

The chain joins TRBV5-1 to TRBJ2-1, with TRBD1 matching over 7 bases. The CDR3 is 14 residues long. The trim removed 4 bases at V and 8 bases at J, leaving 9 bases unmatched. Looked up from germline, CDR1 is SGHRS and CDR2 is YFSETQ. The CDR3 region is CASSSRDRLDEQFF. CDR3 in DNA: TGCGCCAGCAGCAGCCGGGACAGACTCGATGAGCAGTTCTTC.

The V call is TRBV2, the J call TRBJ2-7, with 14 bases identical to TRBD2. The V segment lost 6 bases and the J segment 3 bases; nucleotides outside the gene matches: 4. The CDR3 length is 15 residues. Germline CDR1 and CDR2: SNHLY and FYNNEI. CDR3 nucleotide sequence: TGTGCCAGCAGGGGGGGACTAGCGGGAGTCTACGAGCAGTACTTC. It yields the protein CASRGGLAGVYEQYF.

This clone has just a few counts. CDR3 coding DNA: TGTGCCAGCAGCCAAACAGGGCAAGGCACAGATACGCAGTATTTT. This sequence encodes CASSQTGQGTDTQYF. The rearrangement links TRBV7-2 to TRBJ2-3, with D maybe TRBD1 (6 bases). Trimming removed 5 bases from V and 1 base from J, with 13 bases in between. Germline CDR1 is SGHTA and CDR2 is FQGNSA. The CDR3 contains 15 residues.

In this sample, this clone turned up a few times. The chain carries TRBV19 and TRBJ1-1; D not resolved. V dropped 3 bases and J dropped 6 bases, with 11 bases sitting between them. Germline CDR1 LNHDA, CDR2 SQIVND (reference sequence). This CDR3 contains 13 residues. The CDR3 region is CASSISPAAEAFF. The CDR3 DNA reads TGTGCCAGTAGTATCTCTCCCGCAGCTGAAGCTTTCTTT. The full variable domain, completed using reference TRBV19 and TRBJ1-1, is DGGITQSPKYLFRKEGQNVTLSCEQNLNHDAMYWYRQDPGQGLRLIYYSQIVNDFQKGDIAEGYSVSREKKESFPLTVTSAQKNPTAFYLCASSISPAAEAFFGQGTRLTVV.

There are a few counts of this clone. This sequence joins TRBV18 and TRBJ1-1; unclear D gene. CDR3 length equals 13 residues. The V and J ends lost 2 bases and 2 bases respectively, with 6 bases between them. CDR1 KGHSH and CDR2 LQKENI come from the germline V gene. The CDR3 DNA sequence: TGTGCCAGCTCACCAGGGAGAAACACTGAAGCTTTCTTT. Its translation: CASSPGRNTEAFF.

This clone was seen only once. The chain couples TRBV7-2 to TRBJ1-1; tentatively, D is TRBD1 (5 bases). Germline CDR1 is SGHTA and CDR2 is FQGNSA. V was cut by 1 base and J by 8 bases, with 20 bases left in between. This CDR3 has 16 residues. The DNA for the CDR3 is TGTGCCAGCAGCTTAGTCGATCCAGCGGGGGGGTACGAAGCTTTCTTT. This translates into CASSLVDPAGGYEAFF.

The gene calls are TRBV13 and TRBJ2-1, with TRBD2 matching over 9 bases. This CDR3 has 16 residues. Germline V gene data show CDR1 as PRHDT and CDR2 as FYEKMQ (reference sequence). The J segment lost 8 bases and the V segment lost 5 bases, leaving 13 bases of the junction unmatched. CDR3 sequence reads: CASSNGRAGGPYEQFF. The DNA for the CDR3 is TGTGCCAGCAGCAATGGCCGGGCGGGAGGGCCTTATGAGCAGTTCTTC.

The chain links TRBV7-2 to TRBJ2-7; D is unclear. This CDR3 spans 13 amino acids. The V end was cut by 2 bases, the J end by 3 bases, with 8 bases between. Germline CDR1 reads SGHTA; CDR2 reads FQGNSA. The DNA for the CDR3 is TGTGCCAGCAGCTTATCAATGAGCTACGAGCAGTACTTC. Its translation is CASSLSMSYEQYF. Looking up the rest from reference TRBV7-2 and TRBJ2-7 gives the full variable domain: GAGVSQSPSNKVTEKGKDVELRCDPISGHTALYWYRQSLGQGLEFLIYFQGNSAPDKSGLPSDRFSAERTGGSVSTLTIQRTQQEDSAVYLCASSLSMSYEQYFGPGTRLTVT.

The chain joins TRBV29-1 to TRBJ2-5; 7 nucleotides agree with TRBD1. Germline V lookup: CDR1 SQVTM, CDR2 ANQGSEA. CDR3 length: 15 amino acids. J was trimmed by 1 base and V by 6 bases; bases with no gene match: 11. The CDR3 nucleotides are TGCAGCGTACAACAGGGGTTTGGGGTCCAAGAGACCCAGTACTTC. This codes for CSVQQGFGVQETQYF.

The chain has TRBV5-4 and TRBJ2-7; 7 positions match TRBD1. In germline, CDR1 is SGHNT, CDR2 YYREEE (reference sequence). There are 12 residues in the CDR3. Trimming removed 4 bases from V and 6 bases from J; junction bases left unmatched: 4. The CDR3 DNA reads TGTGCCAGCAGCCCCCCAGGGGGCGAGCAGTACTTC. Its translation is CASSPPGGEQYF.

This clone was recorded once. The gene calls are TRBV5-4 and TRBJ2-3; perhaps TRBD1 as D (5 bases). CDR1 is SGHNT, CDR2 YYREEE, per germline (reference sequence). The ends were cut back, 0 bases at V and 6 bases at J, with 8 bases in the middle. CDR3 length: 13 amino acids. CDR3 DNA: TGTGCCAGCAGCTTGGGTCCAGGGGATACGCAGTATTTT. Translation: CASSLGPGDTQYF.

V usage is TRBV27 and J usage is TRBJ2-7; D uncertain. The V gene lost 2 bases and the J gene lost 3 bases, with 14 bases spanning the gap. The CDR3 is made up of 15 amino acids. CDR1 and CDR2 (germline): MNHEY, SMNVEV (reference sequence). The CDR3 loop is CASSLKGSGGYEQYF. In DNA form, the CDR3 reads TGTGCCAGCAGTTTAAAAGGCTCGGGTGGCTACGAGCAGTACTTC.

The chain has TRBV2 and TRBJ2-5; unclear D gene. The J call may be wrong; the DNA end is better matched by TRBJ2-7. Looked up from germline, CDR1 is SNHLY and CDR2 is FYNNEI. This CDR3 has 13 residues. CDR3: CASSKDGDYEQYF. CDR3 DNA: TGTGCCAGCAGTAAGGACGGAGACTACGAGCAGTACTTC.

The rearrangement joins TRBV11-2 to TRBJ2-7, with TRBD1 matching over 8 bases. Per the germline V gene, CDR1 is SGHAT and CDR2 is FQNNGV. J was trimmed by 3 bases and V by 5 bases; bases with no gene match: 3. The CDR3 covers 13 residues. The CDR3 here is CASSGQGGYEQYF. The CDR3 bases are TGTGCCAGCAGCGGACAGGGTGGCTACGAGCAGTACTTC. Filled out from reference TRBV11-2 and TRBJ2-7, the complete variable domain reads EAGVAQSPRYKIIEKRQSVAFWCNPISGHATLYWYQQILGQGPKLLIQFQNNGVVDDSQLPKDRFSAERLKGVDSTLKIQPAKLEDSAVYLCASSGQGGYEQYFGPGTRLTVT.

The chain joins TRBV19 to TRBJ2-7; 8 nucleotides align to TRBD1. The CDR3 runs 15 residues. Per germline, CDR1 LNHDA and CDR2 SQIVND (reference sequence). Trimming at V came to 6 bases and at J to 3 bases, leaving 10 bases not matched to a gene. CDR3 loop: CASSRSGQGNYEQYF. As DNA, the CDR3 is TGTGCCAGTAGCCGGTCCGGACAGGGTAACTACGAGCAGTACTTC.

This clone was counted a single time. V usage is TRBV6-5 and J usage is TRBJ2-7; D gene ambiguous. Trimming removed 4 bases at V and 4 bases at J, with 20 bases between. This CDR3 has 16 residues. Germline CDR1 MNHEY, CDR2 SVGAGI. The CDR3 region is CASSLTFDSPPYEQYF. In DNA form, the CDR3 reads TGTGCCAGCAGTTTAACCTTTGACTCACCGCCTTACGAGCAGTACTTC.

The CDR3 DNA reads as TGCGCCAGCAGCTTTTACAGGGGGGTGGCTTTCTTT. Amino acid sequence: CASSFYRGVAFF. V usage is TRBV5-1 and J usage is TRBJ1-1, with 8 bases lining up with TRBD1. The CDR3 runs to 12 residues. Trimming removed 2 bases from V and 11 bases from J; junction bases left unmatched: 5. From germline, CDR1 is SGHRS and CDR2 YFSETQ.

Regarding this clone: One end of the junction is discordant with germline, which a read error may explain. The genes are TRBV28 and TRBJ2-5, with 9 bases matching TRBD1. The J call may be in error: the DNA end matches TRBJ2-7 better. CDR1 MDHEN and CDR2 SYDVKM come from the germline V gene. The CDR3 sequence is 13 residues long. In nucleotides, the CDR3 is TGTGCCACCAGTCCGGGACAGGGCTACGAGCAGTACTTC. Translated, it gives CATSPGQGYEQYF.